This T cell receptor (beta chain) was obtained from a study of neoadjuvant nivolumab and ipilimumab in lung cancer. With respect to this clone: Its antigen is currently unknown.

Using immunoSEQ multiplex PCR, the repertoire was profiled, and TCRdb retains in-frame clones only, with some absent. The table records 4,700 or so clones, about three quarters of them present only once. Study-level results: Only two of four nivolumab-treated tumors gained richness and clonality by surgery. Only a single major-pathologic-response sample was available for clonality analysis. Resected tumors had greater TCR richness and clonality than uninvolved lung.

The V gene lost 7 bases and the J gene lost 7 bases, with 17 bases spanning the gap. The CDR3 loop spans 13 amino acids. The germline V gene encodes CDR1 SQVTM and CDR2 ANQGSEA. The source is an adult with non-small cell lung cancer. Sequenced here: adjacent normal lung tissue, sampled after neoadjuvant nivolumab, alone or with ipilimumab, at or shortly before surgery. This chain connects TRBV29-1 to TRBJ2-1; D tentatively reads TRBD1 or TRBD2 (5 bases each). CDR3 sequence: CSAGRLLENEQFF. The CDR3 DNA reads as TGCAGCGCGGGACGACTTTTGGAAAATGAGCAGTTCTTC.